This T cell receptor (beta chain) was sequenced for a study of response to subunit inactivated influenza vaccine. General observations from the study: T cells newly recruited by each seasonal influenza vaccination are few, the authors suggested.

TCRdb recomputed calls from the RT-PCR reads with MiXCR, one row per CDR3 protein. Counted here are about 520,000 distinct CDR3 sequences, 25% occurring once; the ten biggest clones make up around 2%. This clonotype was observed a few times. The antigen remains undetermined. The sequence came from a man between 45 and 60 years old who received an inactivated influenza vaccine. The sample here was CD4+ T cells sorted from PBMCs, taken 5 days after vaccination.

CDR3 amino acids: CASSRAPYEQYF. The CDR3, as DNA: TGTGCCAGCAGCAGAGCCCCCTACGAGCAGTACTTC. The chain combines TRBV7-9 with TRBJ2-7; D uncertain. In germline, CDR1 is SEHNR, CDR2 FQNEAQ (reference sequence). The V gene lost 5 bases and the J gene lost 2 bases, with 7 bases spanning the gap. This CDR3 spans 12 amino acids.